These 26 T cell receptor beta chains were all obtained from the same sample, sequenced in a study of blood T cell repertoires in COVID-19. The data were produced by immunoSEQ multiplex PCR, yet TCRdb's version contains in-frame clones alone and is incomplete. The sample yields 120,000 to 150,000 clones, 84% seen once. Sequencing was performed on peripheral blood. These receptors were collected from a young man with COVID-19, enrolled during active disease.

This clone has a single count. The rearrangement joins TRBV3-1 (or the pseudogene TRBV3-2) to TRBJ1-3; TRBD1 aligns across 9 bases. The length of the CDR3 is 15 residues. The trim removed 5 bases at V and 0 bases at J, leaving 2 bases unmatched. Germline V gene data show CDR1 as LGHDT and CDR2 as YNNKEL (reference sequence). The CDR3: CASSWTGDSGNTIYF. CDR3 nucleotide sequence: TGTGCCAGCAGCTGGACAGGGGACTCTGGAAACACCATATATTTT.

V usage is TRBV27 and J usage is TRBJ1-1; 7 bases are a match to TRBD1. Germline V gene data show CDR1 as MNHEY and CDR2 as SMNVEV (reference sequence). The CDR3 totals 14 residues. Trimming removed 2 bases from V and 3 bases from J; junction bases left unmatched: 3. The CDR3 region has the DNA TGTGCCAGCAGTTTAACAGGACAGGACACTGAAGCTTTCTTT. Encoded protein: CASSLTGQDTEAFF.

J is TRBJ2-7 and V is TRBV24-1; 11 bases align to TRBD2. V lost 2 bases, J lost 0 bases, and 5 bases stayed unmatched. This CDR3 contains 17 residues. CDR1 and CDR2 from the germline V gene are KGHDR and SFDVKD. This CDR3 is CATSDSEGLAGSYEQYF. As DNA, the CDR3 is TGTGCCACCAGTGATTCGGAAGGACTAGCGGGCTCCTACGAGCAGTACTTC.

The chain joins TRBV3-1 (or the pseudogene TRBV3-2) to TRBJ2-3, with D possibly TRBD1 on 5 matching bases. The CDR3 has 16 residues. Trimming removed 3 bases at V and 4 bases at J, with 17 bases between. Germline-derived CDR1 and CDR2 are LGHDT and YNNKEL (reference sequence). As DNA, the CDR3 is TGTGCCAGCAGCCAGGGGCTACAGTGGGCCCCAGATACGCAGTATTTT. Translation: CASSQGLQWAPDTQYF.

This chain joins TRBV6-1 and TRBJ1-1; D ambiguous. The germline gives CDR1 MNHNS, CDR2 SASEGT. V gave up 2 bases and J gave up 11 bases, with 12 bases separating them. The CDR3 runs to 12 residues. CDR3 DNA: TGTGCCAGCAGTGAATTGGTCGGGAGGGCTTTCTTT. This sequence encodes CASSELVGRAFF.

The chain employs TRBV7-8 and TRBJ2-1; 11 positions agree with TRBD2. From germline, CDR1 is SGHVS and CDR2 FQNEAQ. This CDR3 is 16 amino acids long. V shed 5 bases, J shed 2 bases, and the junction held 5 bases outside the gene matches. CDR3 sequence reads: CASSPVSGRAYNEQFF. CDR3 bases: TGTGCCAGCAGCCCCGTTAGCGGGAGGGCCTACAATGAGCAGTTCTTC.

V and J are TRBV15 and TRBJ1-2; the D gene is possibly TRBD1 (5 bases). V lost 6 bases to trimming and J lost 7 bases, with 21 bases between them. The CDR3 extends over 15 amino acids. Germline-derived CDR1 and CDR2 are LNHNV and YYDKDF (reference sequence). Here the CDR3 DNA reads TGTGCCACCAGGACACCGACAGCCACTAAAAGTGGCTACACCTTC. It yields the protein CATRTPTATKSGYTF.

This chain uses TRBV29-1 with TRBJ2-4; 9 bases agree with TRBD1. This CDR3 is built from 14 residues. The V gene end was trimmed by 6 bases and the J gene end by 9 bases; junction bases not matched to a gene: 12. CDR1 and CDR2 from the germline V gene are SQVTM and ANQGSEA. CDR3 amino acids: CSVVPGTGYGIQYF. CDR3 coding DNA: TGCAGCGTGGTCCCCGGGACAGGGTACGGCATTCAGTACTTC. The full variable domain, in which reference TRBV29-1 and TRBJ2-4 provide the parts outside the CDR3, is SAVISQKPSRDICQRGTSLTIQCQVDSQVTMMFWYRQQPGQSLTLIATANQGSEATYESGFVIDKFPISRPNLTFSTLTVSNMSPEDSSIYLCSVVPGTGYGIQYFGAGTRLSVL.

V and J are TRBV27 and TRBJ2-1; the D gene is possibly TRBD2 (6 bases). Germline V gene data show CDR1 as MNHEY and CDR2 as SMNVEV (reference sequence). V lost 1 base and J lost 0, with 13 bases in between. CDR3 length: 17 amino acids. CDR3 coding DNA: TGTGCCAGCAGTTTATTCCCTGGAGGGAGCTCCTACAATGAGCAGTTCTTC. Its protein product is CASSLFPGGSSYNEQFF.

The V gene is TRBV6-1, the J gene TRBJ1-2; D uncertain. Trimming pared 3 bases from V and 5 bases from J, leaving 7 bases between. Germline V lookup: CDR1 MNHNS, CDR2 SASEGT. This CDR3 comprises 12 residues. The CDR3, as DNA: TGTGCCAGCAGTGAGGAGGTGTATGGCTACACCTTC. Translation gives CASSEEVYGYTF.

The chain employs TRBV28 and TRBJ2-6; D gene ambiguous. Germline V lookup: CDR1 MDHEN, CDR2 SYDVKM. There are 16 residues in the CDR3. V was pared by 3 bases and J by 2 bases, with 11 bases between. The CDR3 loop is CASSFTRQAGANVLTF. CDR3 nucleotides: TGTGCCAGCAGTTTTACTCGACAAGCTGGGGCCAACGTCCTGACTTTC.

The CDR3, as DNA: TGTGCCAGCAGTCCCCTCCCGTCTGAAAAACTGTTTTTT. Translating it yields CASSPLPSEKLFF. J is TRBJ1-4 and V is TRBV25-1; D unresolved. V was trimmed by 5 bases and J by 7 bases, leaving 11 bases between them. Germline V CDR1 and CDR2: MGHDK, SYGVNS. The CDR3 runs 13 residues.

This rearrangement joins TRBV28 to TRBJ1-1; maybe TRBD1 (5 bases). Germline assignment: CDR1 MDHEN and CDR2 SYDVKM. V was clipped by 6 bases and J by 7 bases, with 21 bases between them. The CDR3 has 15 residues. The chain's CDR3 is CASRFGAGTVGEAFF. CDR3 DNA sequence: TGTGCCAGCAGGTTCGGGGCGGGGACCGTGGGTGAAGCTTTCTTT.

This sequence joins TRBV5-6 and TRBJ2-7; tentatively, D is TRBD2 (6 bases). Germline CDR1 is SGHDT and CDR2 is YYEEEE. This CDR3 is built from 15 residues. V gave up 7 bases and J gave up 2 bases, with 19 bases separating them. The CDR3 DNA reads TGTGCCAGCGCCTTGGGCCTAGCGCGCCCCTACGAGCAGTACTTC. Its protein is CASALGLARPYEQYF.

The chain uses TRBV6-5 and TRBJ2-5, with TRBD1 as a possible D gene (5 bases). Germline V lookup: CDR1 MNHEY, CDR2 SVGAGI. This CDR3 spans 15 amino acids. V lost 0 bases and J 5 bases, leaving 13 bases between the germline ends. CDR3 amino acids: CASSYSVGEWETQYF. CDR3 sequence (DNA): TGTGCCAGCAGTTACTCGGTAGGGGAATGGGAGACCCAGTACTTC.

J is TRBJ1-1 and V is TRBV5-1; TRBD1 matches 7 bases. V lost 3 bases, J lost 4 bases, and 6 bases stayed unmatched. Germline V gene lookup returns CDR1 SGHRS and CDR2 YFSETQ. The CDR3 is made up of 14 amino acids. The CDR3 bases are TGCGCCAGCAGCTGGGCAGGGGGTAGCACTGAAGCTTTCTTT. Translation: CASSWAGGSTEAFF.

CDR3 residues: CATSFGRGGTEAFF. The DNA for the CDR3 is TGTGCCACCAGCTTTGGTAGGGGAGGAACTGAAGCTTTCTTT. The V and J genes are TRBV15 and TRBJ1-1, with D possibly being TRBD1 (5 bases). Germline V gene lookup returns CDR1 LNHNV and CDR2 YYDKDF (reference sequence). The germline V and J ends were trimmed by 5 bases and 5 bases, with 15 bases remaining between them. CDR3 length: 14 amino acids.

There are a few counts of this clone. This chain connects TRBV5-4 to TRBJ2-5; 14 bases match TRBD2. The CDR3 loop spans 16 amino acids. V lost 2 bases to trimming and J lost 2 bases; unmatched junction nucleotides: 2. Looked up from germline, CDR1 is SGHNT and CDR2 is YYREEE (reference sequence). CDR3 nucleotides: TGTGCCAGCAGCTTAGGACTAGCGGGAGGTCAAGAGACCCAGTACTTC. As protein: CASSLGLAGGQETQYF. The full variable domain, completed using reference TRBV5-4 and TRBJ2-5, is ETGVTQSPTHLIKTRGQQVTLRCSSQSGHNTVSWYQQALGQGPQFIFQYYREEENGRGNFPPRFSGLQFPNYSSELNVNALELDDSALYLCASSLGLAGGQETQYFGPGTRLLVL.

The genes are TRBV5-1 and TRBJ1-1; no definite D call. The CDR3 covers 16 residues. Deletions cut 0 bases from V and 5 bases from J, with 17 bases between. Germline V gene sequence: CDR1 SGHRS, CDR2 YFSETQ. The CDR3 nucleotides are TGCGCCAGCAGCTTGGGGTCGACAAGCCTTGGGACTGAAGCTTTCTTT. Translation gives CASSLGSTSLGTEAFF. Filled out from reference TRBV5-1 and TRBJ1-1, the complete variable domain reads KAGVTQTPRYLIKTRGQQVTLSCSPISGHRSVSWYQQTPGQGLQFLFEYFSETQRNKGNFPGRFSGRQFSNSRSEMNVSTLELGDSALYLCASSLGSTSLGTEAFFGQGTRLTVV.

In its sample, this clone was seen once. For the CDR3, the DNA is TGTGCCAGCAAGATTCAGGGGGTCGCTGAAGCTTTCTTT. It yields the protein CASKIQGVAEAFF. The rearrangement links TRBV7-2 to TRBJ1-1; TRBD1 agrees at 7 bases. J lost 6 bases, V lost 7 bases, and 8 bases had no gene match. The CDR3 has 13 amino acids. Germline lookup yields CDR1 SGHTA and CDR2 FQGNSA.

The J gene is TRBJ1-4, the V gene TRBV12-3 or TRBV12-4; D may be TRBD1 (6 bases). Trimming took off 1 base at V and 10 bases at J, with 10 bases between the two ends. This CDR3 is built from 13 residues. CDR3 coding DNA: TGTGCCAGCAGTTTAGTCGCAGGGGCAAAACTGTTTTTT. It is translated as CASSLVAGAKLFF.

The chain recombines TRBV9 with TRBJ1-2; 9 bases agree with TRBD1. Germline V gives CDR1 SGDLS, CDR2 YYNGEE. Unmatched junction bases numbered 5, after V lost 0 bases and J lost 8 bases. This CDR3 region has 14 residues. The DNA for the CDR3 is TGTGCCAGCAGCGTAGGACAGGGGGAAATGGGCTACACCTTC. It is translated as CASSVGQGEMGYTF.

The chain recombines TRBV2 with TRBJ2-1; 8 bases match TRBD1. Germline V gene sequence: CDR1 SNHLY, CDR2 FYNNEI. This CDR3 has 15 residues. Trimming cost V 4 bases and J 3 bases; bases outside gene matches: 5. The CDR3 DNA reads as TGTGCCAGCAGTGGAGACAGGGGTATCTACAATGAGCAGTTCTTC. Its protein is CASSGDRGIYNEQFF.

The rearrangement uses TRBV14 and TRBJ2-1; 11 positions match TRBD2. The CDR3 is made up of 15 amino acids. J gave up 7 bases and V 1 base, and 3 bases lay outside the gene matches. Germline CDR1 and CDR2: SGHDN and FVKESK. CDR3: CASSQALAGGNEQFF. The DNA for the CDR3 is TGTGCCAGCAGCCAAGCCCTAGCGGGAGGAAATGAGCAGTTCTTC. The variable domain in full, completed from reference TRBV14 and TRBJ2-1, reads EAGVTQFPSHSVIEKGQTVTLRCDPISGHDNLYWYRRVMGKEIKFLLHFVKESKQDESGMPNNRFLAERTGGTYSTLKVQPAELEDSGVYFCASSQALAGGNEQFFGPGTRLTVL.

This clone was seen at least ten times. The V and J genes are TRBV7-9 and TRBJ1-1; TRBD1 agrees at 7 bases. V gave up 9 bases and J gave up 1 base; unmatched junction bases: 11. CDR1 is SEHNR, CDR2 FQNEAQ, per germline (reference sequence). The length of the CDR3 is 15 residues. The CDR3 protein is CASMIRGQQNTEAFF. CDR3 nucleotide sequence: TGTGCCAGTATGATTCGGGGACAGCAGAACACTGAAGCTTTCTTT.

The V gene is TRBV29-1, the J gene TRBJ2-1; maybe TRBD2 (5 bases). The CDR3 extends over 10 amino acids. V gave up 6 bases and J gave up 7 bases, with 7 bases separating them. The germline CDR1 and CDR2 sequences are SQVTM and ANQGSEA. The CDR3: CSVGVNEQFF. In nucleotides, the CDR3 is TGCAGCGTCGGGGTAAATGAGCAGTTCTTC.